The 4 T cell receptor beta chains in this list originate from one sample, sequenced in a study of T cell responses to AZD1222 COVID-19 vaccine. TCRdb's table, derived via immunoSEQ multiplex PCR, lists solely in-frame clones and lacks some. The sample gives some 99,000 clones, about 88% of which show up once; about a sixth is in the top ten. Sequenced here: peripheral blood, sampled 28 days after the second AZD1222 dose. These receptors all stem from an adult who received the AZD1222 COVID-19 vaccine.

The CDR3 loop is CASSFLSSGNTIYF. The DNA of the CDR3 is TGTGCCAGCAGCTTCCTAAGCTCTGGAAACACCATATATTTT. V gene TRBV11-2 combines with J gene TRBJ1-3; D is unresolved. The V gene lost 3 bases and the J gene lost 0 bases, with 6 bases spanning the gap. The germline CDR1 and CDR2 sequences are SGHAT and FQNNGV. This CDR3 has 14 residues.

CDR3 in DNA: TGTGCCAGCAGTAGTCAGGTAAACGCCTATGGCTACACCTTC. As protein: CASSSQVNAYGYTF. The chain recombines TRBV3-1 (or the pseudogene TRBV3-2) with TRBJ1-2, with D hard to call. V lost 6 bases and J lost 4, with 15 bases in between. CDR1 LGHDT and CDR2 YNNKEL come from the germline V gene (reference sequence). The CDR3 runs 14 residues.

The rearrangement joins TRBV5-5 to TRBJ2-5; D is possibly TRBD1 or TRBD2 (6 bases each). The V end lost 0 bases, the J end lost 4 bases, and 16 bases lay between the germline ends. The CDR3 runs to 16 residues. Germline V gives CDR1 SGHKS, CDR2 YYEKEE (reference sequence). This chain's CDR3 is CASSLGPPGGGETQYF. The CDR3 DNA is TGTGCCAGCAGCTTGGGGCCCCCCGGGGGCGGAGAGACCCAGTACTTC.

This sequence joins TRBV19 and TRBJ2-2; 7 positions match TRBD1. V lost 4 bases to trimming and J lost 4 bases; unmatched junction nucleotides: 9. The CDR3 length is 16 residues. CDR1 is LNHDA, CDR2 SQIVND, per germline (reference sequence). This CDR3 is CASSTESGTVTGELFF. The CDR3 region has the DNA TGTGCCAGTAGTACTGAATCCGGGACAGTCACCGGGGAGCTGTTTTTT.